This T cell receptor beta chain came from a study of vaccination effects on CD4 cells after COVID-19. Study background: Before sequencing took place, the ViraFEST assay used viral peptide pools to expand antigen-specific CD4+ T cells.

Notes on the study in general: After vaccination, at late timepoints, clones induced by infection and by vaccine contracted markedly.

Repertoires were generated with immunoSEQ multiplex PCR, while TCRdb's copy carries only in-frame clones and drops some. The sample carries tens of thousands of clones, roughly three quarters recorded once. The V and J ends lost 0 bases and 8 bases, in that order; junction bases with no gene match: 4. The CDR3 has 14 amino acids. Looked up from germline, CDR1 is SGHDN and CDR2 is FVKESK. Concerning this clone: The antigen is undetermined.

After more than 8 days in culture, the CD4+ T cells were isolated. The chain uses TRBV14 and TRBJ1-2; 9 bases fit TRBD1. The clonotype originates from a human donor who had a prior SARS-CoV-2 infection. Sequencing was performed on CD4+ T cells from PBMCs cultured without peptide, taken before COVID-19 vaccination. The DNA of the CDR3 is TGTGCCAGCAGCCAAGAGTTACAGGGGGCCGGCTACACCTTC. It encodes CASSQELQGAGYTF.